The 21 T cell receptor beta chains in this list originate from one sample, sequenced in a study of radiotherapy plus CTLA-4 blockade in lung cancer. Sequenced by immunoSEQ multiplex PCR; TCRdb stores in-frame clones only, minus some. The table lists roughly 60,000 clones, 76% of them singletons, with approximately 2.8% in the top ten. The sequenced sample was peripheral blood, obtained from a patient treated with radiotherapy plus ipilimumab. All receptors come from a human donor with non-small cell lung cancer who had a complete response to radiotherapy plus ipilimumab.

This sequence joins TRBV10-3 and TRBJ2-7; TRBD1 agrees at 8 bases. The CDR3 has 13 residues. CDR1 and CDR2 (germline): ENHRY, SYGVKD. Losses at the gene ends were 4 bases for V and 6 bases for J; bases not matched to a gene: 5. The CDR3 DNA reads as TGTGCCATCAGTGGCCAGGGGGCCTCCGAGCAGTACTTC. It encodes CAISGQGASEQYF.

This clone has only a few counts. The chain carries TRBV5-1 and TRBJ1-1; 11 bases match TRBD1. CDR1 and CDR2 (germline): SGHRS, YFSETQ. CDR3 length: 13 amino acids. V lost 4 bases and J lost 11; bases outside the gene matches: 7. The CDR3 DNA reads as TGCGCCAGCAGCCTCGGGACAGGGGGTTCGGCTTTCTTT. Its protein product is CASSLGTGGSAFF.

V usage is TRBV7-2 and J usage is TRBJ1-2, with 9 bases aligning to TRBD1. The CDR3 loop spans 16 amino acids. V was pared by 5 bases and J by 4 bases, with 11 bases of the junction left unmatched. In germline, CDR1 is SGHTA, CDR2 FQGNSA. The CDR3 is CASSLRQGGASYGYTF. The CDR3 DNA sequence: TGTGCCAGCAGCCTTAGACAGGGGGGTGCATCCTATGGCTACACCTTC.

Written as DNA, the CDR3 is TGCGCCAGCAGCCCCCCTCCCGGGACAGGGGGCGAGCAGTACTTC. Translating it yields CASSPPPGTGGEQYF. The V and J genes are TRBV4-1 and TRBJ2-7, with 11 nucleotides matching TRBD1. V dropped 4 bases and J dropped 6; count of bases not matched to a gene: 8. Germline V lookup: CDR1 MGHRA, CDR2 YSYEKL. The CDR3 has 15 residues.

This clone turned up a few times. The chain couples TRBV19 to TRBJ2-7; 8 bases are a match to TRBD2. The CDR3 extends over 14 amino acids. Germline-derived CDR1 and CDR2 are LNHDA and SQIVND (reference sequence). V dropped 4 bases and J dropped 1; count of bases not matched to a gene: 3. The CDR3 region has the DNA TGTGCCAGTAGTACGGCGGGGGGATCCTACGAGCAGTACTTC. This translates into CASSTAGGSYEQYF.

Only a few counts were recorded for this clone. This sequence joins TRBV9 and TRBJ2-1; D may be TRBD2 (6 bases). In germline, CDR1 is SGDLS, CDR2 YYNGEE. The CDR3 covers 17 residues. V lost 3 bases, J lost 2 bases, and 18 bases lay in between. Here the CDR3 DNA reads TGTGCCAGCAGCGAGCGACTAGTCCTAGAAACCTACAATGAGCAGTTCTTC. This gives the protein CASSERLVLETYNEQFF.

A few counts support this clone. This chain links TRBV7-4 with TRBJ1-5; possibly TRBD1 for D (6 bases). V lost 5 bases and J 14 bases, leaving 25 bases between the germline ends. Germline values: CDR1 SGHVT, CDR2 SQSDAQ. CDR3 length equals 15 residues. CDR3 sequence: CASSATGTLEKGEHF. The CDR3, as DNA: TGTGCCAGCAGCGCAACCGGGACGCTAGAAAAGGGGGAGCATTTT.

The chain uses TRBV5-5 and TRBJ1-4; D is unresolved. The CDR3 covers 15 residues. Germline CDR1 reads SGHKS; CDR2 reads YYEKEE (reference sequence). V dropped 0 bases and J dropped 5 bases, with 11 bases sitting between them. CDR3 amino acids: CASSLVRSENEKLFF. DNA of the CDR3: TGTGCCAGCAGCTTGGTACGTTCGGAGAATGAAAAACTGTTTTTT.

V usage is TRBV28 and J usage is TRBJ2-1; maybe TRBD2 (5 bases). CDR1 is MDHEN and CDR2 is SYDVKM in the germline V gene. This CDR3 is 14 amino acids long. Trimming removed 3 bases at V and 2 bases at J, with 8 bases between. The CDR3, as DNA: TGTGCCAGCAGTTTGAGCGGTACCTACAATGAGCAGTTCTTC. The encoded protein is CASSLSGTYNEQFF.

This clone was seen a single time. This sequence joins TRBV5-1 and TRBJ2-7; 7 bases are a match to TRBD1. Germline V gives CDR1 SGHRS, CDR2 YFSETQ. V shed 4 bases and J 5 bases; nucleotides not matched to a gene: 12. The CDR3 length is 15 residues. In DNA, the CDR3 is TGCGCCAGCAGCCAGGGGACAGCCGCGATCCACGAGCAGTACTTC. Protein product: CASSQGTAAIHEQYF.

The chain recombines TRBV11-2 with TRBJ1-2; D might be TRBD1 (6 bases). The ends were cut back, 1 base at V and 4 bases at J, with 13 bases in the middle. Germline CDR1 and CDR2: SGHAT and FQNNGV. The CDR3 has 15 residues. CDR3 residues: CASSLVRGWAYGYTF. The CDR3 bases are TGTGCCAGCAGCTTAGTAAGGGGGTGGGCCTATGGCTACACCTTC.

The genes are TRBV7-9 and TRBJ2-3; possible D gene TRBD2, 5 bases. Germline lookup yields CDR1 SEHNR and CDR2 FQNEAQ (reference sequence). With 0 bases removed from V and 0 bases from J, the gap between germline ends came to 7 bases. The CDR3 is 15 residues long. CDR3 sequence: CASSLAGASTDTQYF. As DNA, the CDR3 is TGTGCCAGCAGCTTAGCGGGAGCTAGCACAGATACGCAGTATTTT. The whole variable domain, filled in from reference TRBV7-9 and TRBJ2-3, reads DTGVSQNPRHKITKRGQNVTFRCDPISEHNRLYWYRQTLGQGPEFLTYFQNEAQLEKSRLLSDRFSAERPKGSFSTLEIQRTEQGDSAMYLCASSLAGASTDTQYFGPGTRLTVL.

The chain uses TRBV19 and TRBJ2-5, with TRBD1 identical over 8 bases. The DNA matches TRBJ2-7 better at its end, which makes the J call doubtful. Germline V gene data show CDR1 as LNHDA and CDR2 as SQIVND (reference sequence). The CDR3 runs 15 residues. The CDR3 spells CASSTLGQGTYEQYF. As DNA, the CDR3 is TGTGCCAGTAGTACCTTAGGACAGGGTACCTACGAGCAGTACTTC.

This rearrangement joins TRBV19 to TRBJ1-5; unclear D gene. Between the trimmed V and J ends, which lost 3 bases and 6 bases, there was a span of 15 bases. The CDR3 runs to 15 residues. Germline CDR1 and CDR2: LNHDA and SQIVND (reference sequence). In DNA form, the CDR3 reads TGTGCCAGTAGTATGTCTTACGGGGTGGCTCAGCCCCAGCATTTT. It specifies CASSMSYGVAQPQHF.

The CDR3 coding sequence is TGTGCCAGCAGCCTGACAGGGGGGGTCTATGGCTACACCTTC. Translation gives CASSLTGGVYGYTF. This rearrangement joins TRBV6-5 to TRBJ1-2; 9 positions agree with TRBD1. Germline V gives CDR1 MNHEY, CDR2 SVGAGI. The CDR3 is 14 amino acids. Germline trimming cut 6 bases from V and 4 bases from J; bases unmatched to any gene: 6.

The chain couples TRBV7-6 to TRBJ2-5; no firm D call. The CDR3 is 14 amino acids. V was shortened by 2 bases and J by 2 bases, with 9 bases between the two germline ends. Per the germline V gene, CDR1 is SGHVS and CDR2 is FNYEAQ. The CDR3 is CASSLNAVQETQYF. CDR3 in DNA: TGTGCCAGCAGCTTAAACGCAGTTCAAGAGACCCAGTACTTC.

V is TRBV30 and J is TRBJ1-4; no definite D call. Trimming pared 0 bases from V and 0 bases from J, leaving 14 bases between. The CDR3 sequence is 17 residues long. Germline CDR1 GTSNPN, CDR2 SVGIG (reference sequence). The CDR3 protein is CAWSVRFNLATNEKLFF. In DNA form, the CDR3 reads TGTGCCTGGAGTGTACGTTTTAATCTAGCAACTAATGAAAAACTGTTTTTT.

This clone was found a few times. For the CDR3, the DNA is TGTGCCAGCTTTTTGAACAGGGGTAACACAGATACGCAGTATTTT. This translates into CASFLNRGNTDTQYF. The rearrangement links TRBV18 to TRBJ2-3; 7 bases line up with TRBD1. Trimming at V came to 7 bases and at J to 2 bases, leaving 9 bases not matched to a gene. Germline V gives CDR1 KGHSH, CDR2 LQKENI. The CDR3 covers 15 residues.

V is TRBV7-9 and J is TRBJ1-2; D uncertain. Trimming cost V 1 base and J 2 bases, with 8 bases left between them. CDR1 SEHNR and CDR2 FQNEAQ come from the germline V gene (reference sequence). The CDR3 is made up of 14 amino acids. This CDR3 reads CASSLETSNYGYTF. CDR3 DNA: TGTGCCAGCAGCTTAGAAACTTCCAACTATGGCTACACCTTC.

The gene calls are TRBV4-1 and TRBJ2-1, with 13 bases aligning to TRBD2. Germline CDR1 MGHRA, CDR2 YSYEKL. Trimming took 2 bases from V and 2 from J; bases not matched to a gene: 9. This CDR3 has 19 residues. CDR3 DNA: TGCGCCAGCAGCCAACGGACCAACGGACTAGCGGGAGCCTACAATGAGCAGTTCTTC. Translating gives CASSQRTNGLAGAYNEQFF.

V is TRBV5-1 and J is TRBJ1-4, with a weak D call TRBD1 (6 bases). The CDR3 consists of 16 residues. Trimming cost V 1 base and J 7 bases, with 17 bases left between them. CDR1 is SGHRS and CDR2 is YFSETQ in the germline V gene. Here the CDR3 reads CASSLPSGAYGEKLFF. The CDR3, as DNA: TGCGCCAGCAGCTTGCCCTCAGGGGCATACGGTGAAAAACTGTTTTTT.